The clone carrying this T cell receptor (beta chain) was observed many times. Time point defined: newly diagnosed GD, antithyroid drugs for less than 3 months. PBMCs were the source of the RNA used for TCR sequencing. The data derive from a study of regulatory T cells in long-lasting Graves disease. Study overall: Under 3 months of antithyroid drugs had been taken by newly diagnosed Graves' patients.

Germline V gene sequence: CDR1 SGHTA, CDR2 FQGNSA. V was shortened by 6 bases and J by 2 bases, with 17 bases between the two germline ends. CDR3 size: 15 residues. iRepertoire HTBI primers and Arm-PCR of CDR3 regions built TCR beta libraries. TCRdb passed the multiplex PCR reads through MiXCR, listing each CDR3 protein once. The table includes 400,000 to 500,000 distinct CDR3 sequences, over 12% detected once. These data also formed part of another study, on T cells in Graves' hyperthyroidism and ophthalmopathy. Per that study: Blood also showed most of the thyroid clonotypes that were expanded above 0.001.

The TCR was taken from a woman in her forties with Graves disease. The sample was peripheral blood mononuclear cells (PBMCs), taken at new diagnosis, from a patient treated with antithyroid drugs. The gene calls are TRBV7-2 and TRBJ2-7, with D hard to call. The CDR3 nucleotides read TGTGCCAGCAGTTCCTCGGTTGCGAGGCCCTACGAGCAGTACTTC. This translates into CASSSSVARPYEQYF.